This T cell receptor (beta chain) was sequenced for a study of technical replicates of blood from several donors. The junction had 3 bases not matched to a gene; V was cut back by 4 bases and J by 2 bases. This CDR3 region has 14 residues. The germline V gene encodes CDR1 SGHRS and CDR2 YFSETQ. TCRdb's copy holds only in-frame clones and misses some; the assay was immunoSEQ multiplex PCR. The data contain more than 60,000 clones, approximately 93% of them singletons. The clonotype originates from a human donor in good health. The chain couples TRBV5-1 to TRBJ2-7; 10 nucleotides align to TRBD1. Sequences were obtained from T cells isolated from PBMCs. CDR3 in amino acids: CASSAGTGAYEQYF. CDR3 nucleotide sequence: TGCGCCAGCAGCGCCGGGACAGGGGCCTACGAGCAGTACTTC.